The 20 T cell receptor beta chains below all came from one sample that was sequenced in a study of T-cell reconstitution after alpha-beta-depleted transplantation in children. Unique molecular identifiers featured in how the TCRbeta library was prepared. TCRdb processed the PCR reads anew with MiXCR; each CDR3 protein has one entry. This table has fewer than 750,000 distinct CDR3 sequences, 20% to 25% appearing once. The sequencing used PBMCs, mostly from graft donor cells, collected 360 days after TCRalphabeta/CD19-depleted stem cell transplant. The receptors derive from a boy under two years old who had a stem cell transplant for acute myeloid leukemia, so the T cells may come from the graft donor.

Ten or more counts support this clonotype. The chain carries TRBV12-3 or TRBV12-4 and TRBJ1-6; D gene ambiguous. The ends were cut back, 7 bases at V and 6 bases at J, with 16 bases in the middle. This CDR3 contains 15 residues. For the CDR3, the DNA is TGTGCCAGCATCCCGAATTTGGGGTTTAATTCACCCCTCCACTTT. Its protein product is CASIPNLGFNSPLHF.

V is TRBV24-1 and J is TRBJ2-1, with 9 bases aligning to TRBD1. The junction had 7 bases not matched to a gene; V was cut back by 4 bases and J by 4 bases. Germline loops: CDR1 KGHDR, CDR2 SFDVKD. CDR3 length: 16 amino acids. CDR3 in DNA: TGTGCCACCAGTGACTCAACAGGGGGCATGTACAATGAGCAGTTCTTC. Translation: CATSDSTGGMYNEQFF.

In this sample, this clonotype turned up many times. DNA of the CDR3: TGTGCCAGCACCCGAACCGGGGAGCTGTTTTTT. Protein product: CASTRTGELFF. V is TRBV12-3 or TRBV12-4 and J is TRBJ2-2; no firm D call. The CDR3 extends over 11 amino acids. Trimming pared 7 bases from V and 5 bases from J, leaving 5 bases between.

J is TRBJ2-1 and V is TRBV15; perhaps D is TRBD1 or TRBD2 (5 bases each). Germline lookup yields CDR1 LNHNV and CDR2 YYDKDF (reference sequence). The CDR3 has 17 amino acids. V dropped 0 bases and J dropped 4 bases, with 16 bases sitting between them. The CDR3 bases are TGTGCCACCAGCAGAGATCAGTGGGGGAAACTATACAATGAGCAGTTCTTC. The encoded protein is CATSRDQWGKLYNEQFF.

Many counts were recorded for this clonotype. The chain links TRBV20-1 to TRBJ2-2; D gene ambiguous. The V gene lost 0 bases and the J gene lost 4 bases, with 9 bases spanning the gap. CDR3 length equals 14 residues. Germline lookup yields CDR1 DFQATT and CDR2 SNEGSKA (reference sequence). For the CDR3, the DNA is TGCAGTGCTAGAGAACGAAGGTCCACCGGGGAGCTGTTTTTT. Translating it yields CSARERRSTGELFF.

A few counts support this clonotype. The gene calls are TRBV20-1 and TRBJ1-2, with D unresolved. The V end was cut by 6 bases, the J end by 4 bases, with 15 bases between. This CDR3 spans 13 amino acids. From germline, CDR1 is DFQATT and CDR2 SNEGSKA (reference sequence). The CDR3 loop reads CSAIGPAVYGYTF. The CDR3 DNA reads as TGCAGTGCCATCGGACCGGCCGTCTATGGCTACACCTTC.

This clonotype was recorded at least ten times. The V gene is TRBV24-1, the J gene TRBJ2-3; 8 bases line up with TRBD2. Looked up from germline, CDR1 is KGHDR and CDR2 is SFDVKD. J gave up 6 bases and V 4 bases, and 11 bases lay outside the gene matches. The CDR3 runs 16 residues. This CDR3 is CATSDGAGTSSDTQYF. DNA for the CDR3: TGTGCCACCAGTGACGGAGCCGGGACTAGTTCGGATACGCAGTATTTT.

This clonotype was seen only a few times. CDR3 bases: TGCAGTGCTGGCAAGATAACTCGGGCTCTACAAGAGACCCAGTACTTC. The encoded protein is CSAGKITRALQETQYF. The rearrangement uses TRBV20-1 and TRBJ2-5; no firm D call. V lost 5 bases to trimming and J lost 2 bases, with 21 bases between them. The CDR3 spans 16 residues. The germline V gene has CDR1 DFQATT and CDR2 SNEGSKA (reference sequence).

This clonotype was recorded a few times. This CDR3 reads CASSVQGDTQYF. Here the CDR3 DNA reads TGTGCCAGCAGTGTACAGGGAGATACGCAGTATTTT. The chain combines TRBV12-3 or TRBV12-4 with TRBJ2-3; tentatively, D is TRBD1 (6 bases). The CDR3 is made up of 12 amino acids. Trimming pared 5 bases from V and 5 bases from J, leaving 8 bases between.

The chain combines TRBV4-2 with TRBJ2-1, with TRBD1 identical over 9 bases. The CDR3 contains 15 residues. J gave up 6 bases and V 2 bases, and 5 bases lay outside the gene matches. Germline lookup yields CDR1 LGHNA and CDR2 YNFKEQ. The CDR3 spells CASSQPGDRANEQFF. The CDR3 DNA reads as TGTGCCAGCAGCCAACCCGGGGACAGGGCCAATGAGCAGTTCTTC.

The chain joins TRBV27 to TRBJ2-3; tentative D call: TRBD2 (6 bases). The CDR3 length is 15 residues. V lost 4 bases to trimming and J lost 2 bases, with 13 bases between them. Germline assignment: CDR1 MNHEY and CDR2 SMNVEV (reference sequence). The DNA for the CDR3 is TGTGCCAGCAGTTACCGTGGGGGGAACACAGATACGCAGTATTTT. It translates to CASSYRGGNTDTQYF.

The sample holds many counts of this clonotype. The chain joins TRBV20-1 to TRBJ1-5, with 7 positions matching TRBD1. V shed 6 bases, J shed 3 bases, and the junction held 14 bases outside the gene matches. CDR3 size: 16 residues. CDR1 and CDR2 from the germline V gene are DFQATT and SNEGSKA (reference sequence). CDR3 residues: CSALGATGDANQPQHF. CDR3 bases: TGCAGTGCATTAGGAGCTACAGGGGACGCCAATCAGCCCCAGCATTTT.

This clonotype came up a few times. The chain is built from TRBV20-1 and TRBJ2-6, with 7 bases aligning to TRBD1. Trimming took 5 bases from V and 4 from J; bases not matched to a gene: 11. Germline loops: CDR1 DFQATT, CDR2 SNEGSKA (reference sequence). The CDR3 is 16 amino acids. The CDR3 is CSAEGRDRVGANVLTF. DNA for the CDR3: TGCAGTGCTGAGGGCCGAGACAGGGTCGGGGCCAACGTCCTGACTTTC.

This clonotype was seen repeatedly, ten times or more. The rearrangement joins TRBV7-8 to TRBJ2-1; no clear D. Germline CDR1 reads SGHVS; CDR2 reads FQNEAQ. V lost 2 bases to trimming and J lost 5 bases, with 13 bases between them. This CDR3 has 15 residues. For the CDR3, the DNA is TGTGCCAGCAGCTTAACGGGCCTCCTAAACAATGAGCAGTTCTTC. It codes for CASSLTGLLNNEQFF.

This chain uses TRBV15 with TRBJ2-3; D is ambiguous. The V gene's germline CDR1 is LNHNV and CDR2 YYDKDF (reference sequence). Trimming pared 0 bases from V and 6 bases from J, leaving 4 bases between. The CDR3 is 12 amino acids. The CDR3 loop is CATSRDVDTQYF. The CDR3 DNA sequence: TGTGCCACCAGCAGAGACGTCGATACGCAGTATTTT.

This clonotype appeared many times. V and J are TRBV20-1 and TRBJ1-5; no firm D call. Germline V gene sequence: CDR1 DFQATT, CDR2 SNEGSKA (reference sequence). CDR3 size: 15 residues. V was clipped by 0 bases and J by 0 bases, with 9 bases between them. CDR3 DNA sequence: TGCAGTGCTAGAGATCCTGCTTATAGCAATCAGCCCCAGCATTTT. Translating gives CSARDPAYSNQPQHF.

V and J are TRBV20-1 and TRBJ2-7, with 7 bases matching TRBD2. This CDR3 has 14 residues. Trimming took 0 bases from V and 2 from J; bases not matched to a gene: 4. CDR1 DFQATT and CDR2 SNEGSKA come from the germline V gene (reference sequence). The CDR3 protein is CSARDVAGPYEQYV. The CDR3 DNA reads TGCAGTGCTAGAGATGTAGCGGGCCCCTACGAGCAGTACGTC.

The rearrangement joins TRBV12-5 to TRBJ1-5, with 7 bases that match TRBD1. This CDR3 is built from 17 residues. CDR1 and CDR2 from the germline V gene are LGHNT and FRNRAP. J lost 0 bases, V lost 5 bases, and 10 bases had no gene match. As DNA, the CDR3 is TGTGCTAGTGGTCCCCATAACAGGGGTATTAGCAATCAGCCCCAGCATTTT. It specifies CASGPHNRGISNQPQHF. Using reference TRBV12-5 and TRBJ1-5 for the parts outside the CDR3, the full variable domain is DARVTQTPRHKVTEMGQEVTMRCQPILGHNTVFWYRQTMMQGLELLAYFRNRAPLDDSGMPKDRFSAEMPDATLATLKIQPSEPRDSAVYFCASGPHNRGISNQPQHFGDGTRLSIL.

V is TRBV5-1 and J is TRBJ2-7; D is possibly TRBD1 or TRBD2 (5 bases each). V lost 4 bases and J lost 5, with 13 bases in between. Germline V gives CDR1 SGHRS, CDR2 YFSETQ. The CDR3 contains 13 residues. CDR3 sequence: CASSPAGAHEQYF. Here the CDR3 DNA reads TGCGCCAGCAGCCCGGCCGGGGCTCACGAGCAGTACTTC.

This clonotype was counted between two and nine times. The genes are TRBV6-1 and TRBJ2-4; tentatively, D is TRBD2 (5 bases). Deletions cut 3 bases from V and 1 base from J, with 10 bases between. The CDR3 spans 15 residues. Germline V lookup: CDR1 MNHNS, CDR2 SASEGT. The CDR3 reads CASSEGRGAKNIQYF. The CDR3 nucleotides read TGTGCCAGCAGTGAGGGGAGAGGGGCCAAAAACATTCAGTACTTC.